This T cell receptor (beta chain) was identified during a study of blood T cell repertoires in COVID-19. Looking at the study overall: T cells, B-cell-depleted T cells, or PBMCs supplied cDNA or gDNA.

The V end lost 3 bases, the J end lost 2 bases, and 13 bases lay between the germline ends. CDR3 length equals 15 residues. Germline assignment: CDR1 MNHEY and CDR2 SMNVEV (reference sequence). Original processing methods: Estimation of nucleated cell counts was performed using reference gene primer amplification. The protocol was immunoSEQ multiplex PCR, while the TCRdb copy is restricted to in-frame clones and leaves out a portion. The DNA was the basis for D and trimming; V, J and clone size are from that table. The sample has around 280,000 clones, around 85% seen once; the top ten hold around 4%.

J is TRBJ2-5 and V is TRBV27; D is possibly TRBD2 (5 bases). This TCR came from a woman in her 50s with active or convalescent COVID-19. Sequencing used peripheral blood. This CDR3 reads CASSLLGSGQETQYF. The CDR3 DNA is TGTGCCAGCAGTTTGCTCGGGTCGGGACAAGAGACCCAGTACTTC.